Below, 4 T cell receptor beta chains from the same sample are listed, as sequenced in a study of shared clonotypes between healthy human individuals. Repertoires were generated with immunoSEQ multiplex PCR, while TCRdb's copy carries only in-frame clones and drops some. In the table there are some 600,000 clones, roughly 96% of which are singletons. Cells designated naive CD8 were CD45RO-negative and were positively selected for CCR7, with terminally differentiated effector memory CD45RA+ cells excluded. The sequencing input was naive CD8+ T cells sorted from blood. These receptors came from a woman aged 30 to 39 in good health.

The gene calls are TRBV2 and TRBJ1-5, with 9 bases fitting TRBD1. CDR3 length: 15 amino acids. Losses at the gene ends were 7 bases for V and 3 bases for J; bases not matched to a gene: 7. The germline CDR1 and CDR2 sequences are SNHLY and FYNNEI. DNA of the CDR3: TGTGCCAGCACCCAAAGGGACAGGGCCAATCAGCCCCAGCATTTT. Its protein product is CASTQRDRANQPQHF. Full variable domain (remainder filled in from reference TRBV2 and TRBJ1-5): EPEVTQTPSHQVTQMGQEVILRCVPISNHLYFYWYRQILGQKVEFLVSFYNNEISEKSEIFDDQFSVERPDGSNFTLKIRSTKLEDSAMYFCASTQRDRANQPQHFGDGTRLSIL.

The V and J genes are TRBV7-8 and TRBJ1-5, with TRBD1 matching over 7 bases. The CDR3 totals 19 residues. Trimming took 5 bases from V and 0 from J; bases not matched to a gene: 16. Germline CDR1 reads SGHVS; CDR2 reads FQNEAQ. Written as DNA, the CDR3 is TGTGCCAGCAGCCAACCAGAGGGGGCTGAGGTATATAGCAATCAGCCCCAGCATTTT. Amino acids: CASSQPEGAEVYSNQPQHF.

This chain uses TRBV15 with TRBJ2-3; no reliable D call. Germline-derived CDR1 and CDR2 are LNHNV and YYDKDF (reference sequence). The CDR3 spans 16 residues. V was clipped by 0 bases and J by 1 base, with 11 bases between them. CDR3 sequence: CATSRDRGYRTDTQYF. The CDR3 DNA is TGTGCCACCAGCAGAGATCGAGGCTACCGCACAGATACGCAGTATTTT.

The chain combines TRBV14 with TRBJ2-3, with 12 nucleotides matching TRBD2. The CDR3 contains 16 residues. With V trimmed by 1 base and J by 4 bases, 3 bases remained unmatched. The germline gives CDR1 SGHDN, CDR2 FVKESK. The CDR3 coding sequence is TGTGCCAGCAGCCAAGCTAGCGGGAGGGTCGCAGATACGCAGTATTTT. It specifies CASSQASGRVADTQYF.